The source of this T cell receptor (beta chain) is a study of molecular identifiers for immune sequencing clone quantification (dated by TCRdb to 2016 to 2019). For the wider study: In a replicate experiment, RNA from around 20,000 or 100,000 naive CD8 T cells was split into five aliquots, four of which were sequenced. The study was a methods study using CD8 T cells to benchmark molecular-identifier clustering-based TCR repertoire sequencing (MIDCIRS) and TCR RNA copy counting. Study-wide conclusions, independent of this receptor: Naive libraries contained spiked-in Jurkat TCR RNA (around ten copies' worth), which is not part of the donor repertoire. Without barcode sub-clustering, chimeric consensus sequences inflated TCR diversity; chimeras reached as high as 47%. In CMV-specific effector cells, clones with more than 20 RNA copies contained over 97% of molecules, whereas in naive cells such clones contained under 1% of molecules. Highly expanded clone sizes could be underestimated because identical TCR molecules may share a barcode. Modeling estimated 2.5 to 3.5 recovered TCR RNA copies per cell, compared with 9.5 to 10 by digital PCR, which implies 30% to 35% capture efficiency. A single cell's worth of spiked-in Jurkat TCR RNA was reported detectable even among approximately 930,000 naive CD8 T cells.

V and J are trimmed by 2 bases and 4 bases, and the gene matches miss 7 bases of the junction. For CDR1 and CDR2, the germline V gene lists MDHEN and SYDVKM. The CDR3 runs 15 residues from the cysteine to the phenylalanine. Of all the DNA, just the CDR3 is kept, 45 bases in frame from base 1. Libraries of naive CD8 T cells were generated from roughly 21,000 to 960,000 sorted cells, with 10%, 30% or 50% of the purified RNA used. On a BD FACSAria II, naive CD8 T cells were FACS-sorted as CD8+CD4-CCR7+CD45RA+ and collected into RLT Plus buffer. To test detection sensitivity, Jurkat RNA equivalent to approximately ten TCR copies was spiked into samples of roughly 18,000-1,000,000 naive CD8 T cells. CD8 T cells were enriched with RosetteSep CD8+ T Cell Enrichment Cocktail and Ficoll-Paque, followed by ACK red cell lysis. With respect to this clonotype: There is no known antigen for this receptor. No base qualities exist here, and no much larger clone lies one base off it.

To prepare the library, PCR was applied. TCRdb records NextSeq 500 as the sequencer. Bulk TCR libraries were made following a previously described method, with the TCR primers given in Table S5. Total RNA was purified with the Qiagen AllPrep DNA/RNA kit. Before analysis, reads from multiple sequencing runs of the same library were pooled. The published analysis was carried out like this. Reads were retained only if an exact TCR constant sequence was present, and the retained reads were trimmed to 150 nt and grouped according to their 12-nt molecular barcodes. Within each barcode group, reads were sub-clustered at a 15% Levenshtein threshold, and quality-weighted consensus sequences were built per RNA molecule. Non-functional sequences were removed, as were lower-count sequences one edit away from another. Based on a fit of two negative binomial distributions, barcode sub-clusters having less than 20% of the maximum read count were discarded. TCRdb applied fastp at Q25 and MiXCR to the public reads, then kept only in-frame beta chains. Rows are combined by CDR3 protein, so each entry shows the most common genes and DNA. TCRdb's processing, not the authors', yielded these V and J calls. This sample gives more than 85,000 distinct CDR3 sequences in total; 35% to 40% of them show up just once. The top ten constitute around 4% of the sample.

Input material: naive CD8+ T cells from blood, with Jurkat cell RNA spiked in. The cell subset or site label corresponds to: FACS-sorted CD8+CD4-CCR7+CD45RA+ naive T cells. Recombination linked TRBV28 to TRBJ2-7, and 8 junctional nucleotides match TRBD1. This TCR came from a human donor in good health. Some libraries in this study had Jurkat cell RNA spiked in. The CDR3 here reads CASSLMSGGAYEQYF. The sequence in DNA is TGTGCCAGCAGTTTAATGTCAGGGGGCGCGTACGAGCAGTACTTC.